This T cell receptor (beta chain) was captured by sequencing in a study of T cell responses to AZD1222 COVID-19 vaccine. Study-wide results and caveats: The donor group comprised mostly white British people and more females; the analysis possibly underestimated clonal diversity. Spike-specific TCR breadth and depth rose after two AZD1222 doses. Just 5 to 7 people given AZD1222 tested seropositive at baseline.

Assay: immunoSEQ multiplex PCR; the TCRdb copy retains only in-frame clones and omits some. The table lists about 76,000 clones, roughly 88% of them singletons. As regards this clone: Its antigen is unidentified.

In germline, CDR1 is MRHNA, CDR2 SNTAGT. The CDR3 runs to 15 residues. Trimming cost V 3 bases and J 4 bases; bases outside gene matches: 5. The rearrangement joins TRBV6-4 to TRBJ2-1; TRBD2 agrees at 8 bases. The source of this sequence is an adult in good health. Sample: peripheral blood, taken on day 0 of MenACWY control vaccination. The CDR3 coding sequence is TGTGCCAGCAGTGAGATAGCGGGGATTTACAATGAGCAGTTCTTC. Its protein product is CASSEIAGIYNEQFF.